Given below is one T cell receptor beta chain in context. The antigen this receptor binds is unknown. No much larger clonotype is one base removed from it; base qualities were not supplied. The sample is drawn from a study of CD4 T cells in relation to SARS-CoV-2 and coronaviruses (dated by TCRdb to the early 2020s). In the study overall: In the ViraFEST assay, PBMCs were cultured with antigen for 9 to 11 days, after which TCR beta CDR3s were sequenced to identify antigen-specific clonal expansions. The Adaptive Biotechnologies TCR-sequencing kit was used for samples from a few pre-COVID donors and for the naive versus memory experiments, whereas the other data were Illumina-based. The negative reference condition was either a culture with an HIV-1 Nef peptide pool or a culture with no peptide. Memory CD4+ T cell crossreactivity between SARS-CoV-2 and common cold coronavirus spike proteins was assessed at the TCR clonotype level in the study. Patient-derived lymphoblastoid cell lines were used to map the HLA restriction of shared crossreactive spike epitopes. Expansion assays from other donors in the study were sequenced with a different, Illumina-based TCR-beta assay.

Summary of the overall study and its limitations: Significantly weaker SARS-CoV-2-driven expansion was shown by crossreactive clones than by monoreactive clones, consistent with antigenic imprinting. Small numbers of patients and of tested TCRs were a limitation of the study. Crossreactivity analysis centred on spike protein, so crossreactivity against other viral proteins was not assessed. Pre-pandemic and post-infection samples were not both contributed by any donor, so tracing of the source of pre-existing responses was limited. In about 60% of donors, memory CD4+ clonotypes turned up that crossrecognized SARS-CoV-2 and at least one common cold coronavirus spike.

Libraries were made using the immunoSEQ multiplex PCR assay. As for the authors' bioinformatics: During preprocessing, nonproductive sequences were removed, as were CDR3s that did not start with C, did not end with F or W, or were shorter than 7 amino acids. Antigen-specific clonotypes were called with the MANAFEST web app on the basis of expansion relative to the reference and to other culture wells. A clone counted as positive if significantly expanded in 2 of 3 replicate wells versus the reference culture at FDR below 0.05. A further requirement for positive clones was significant expansion compared with all other tandem wells, along with an odds ratio above 5. Pairwise Levenshtein distance, computed with the stringdist R package after three terminal residues were trimmed from each end, was used as the measure of CDR3 homology. This immuneACCESS table, as held by TCRdb, lists in-frame sequences with V and J called but not all clones. Of the missing ones, under half trace to an unresolved V gene in checked studies; the others have no known cause. The V and J calls and clone size were taken over from that table, and D and trimming were inferred from the DNA. This sample has about 29,000 clones in its table, and 60% to 85% of those were observed once. Of the sample, approximately 20% falls within the top ten clones.

CD4+ T cells from unexposed donors were collected before the COVID-19 pandemic (2011-2018). Following 10 days of culture, the EasySep CD4+ T cell isolation kit was used to isolate CD4+ T cells. As cell numbers permitted, CD4+ T cells from unexposed donors were tested for reactivity to SARS-CoV-2 S and N and to four common cold coronavirus spike pools. Each well held 1.5 million to 2.5 million PBMCs cultured in IMDM containing approximately 5.4% human AB serum and roughly 9.4 IU/ml IL-2. Half of the culture medium was replaced with fresh IL-2-containing medium on days 3 and 7. Each peptide culture condition was generally run in triplicate replicate wells. Leukapheresis product for the unexposed donors was bought commercially. PBMCs were isolated from leukapheresis product or whole blood by Ficoll-Paque PLUS gradient centrifugation. PBMCs were either cryopreserved at -140°C or used fresh in the expansion assay. The QIAamp Micro DNA Kit was used to extract genomic DNA from the CD4+ T cells.

The CDR3 holds 16 amino acids from the cysteine to the phenylalanine. Just CDR3 DNA is preserved here, 48 bases in frame from base 1. CDR1 and CDR2, per the germline V gene (reference sequence), are SEHNR and FQNEAQ. Trimmed from V: 2 bases; trimmed from J: 2 bases; junction bases lacking a gene match: 6. The chain was built from TRBV7-9 and TRBJ1-3; 7 of the junction bases match TRBD1. Sequences were obtained from CD4+ T cells from PBMCs, cultured in vitro. This TCR was sampled from a human donor in good health. DNA sequence: TGTGCCAGCAGCTTAAATAGAGGGGGCACTGGAAACACCATATATTTT. Its amino acids are CASSLNRGGTGNTIYF.